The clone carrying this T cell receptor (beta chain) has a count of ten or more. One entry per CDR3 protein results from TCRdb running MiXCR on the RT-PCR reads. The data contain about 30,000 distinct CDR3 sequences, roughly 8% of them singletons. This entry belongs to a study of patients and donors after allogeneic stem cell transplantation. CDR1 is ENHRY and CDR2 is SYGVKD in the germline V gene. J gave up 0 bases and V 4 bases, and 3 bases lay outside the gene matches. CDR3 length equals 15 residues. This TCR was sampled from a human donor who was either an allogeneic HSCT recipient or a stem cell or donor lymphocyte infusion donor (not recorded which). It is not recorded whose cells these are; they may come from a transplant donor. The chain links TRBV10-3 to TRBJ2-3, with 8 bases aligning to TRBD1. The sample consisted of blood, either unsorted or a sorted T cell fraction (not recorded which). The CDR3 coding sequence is TGTGCCATCAGTGGGGGACAGGCTAGCACAGATACGCAGTATTTT. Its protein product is CAISGGQASTDTQYF.